A single T cell receptor beta chain is shown here with its context. The record originates from a study of blood T cell repertoires in COVID-19. Study details: Acute and convalescent COVID-19 samples came from the United States, Italy and Spain. Nucleic acid was either cDNA or gDNA, and it came from T cells, B-cell-depleted T cells, or PBMCs.

The authors' processing: Counts of nucleated cells, estimated from reference gene primer amplification, were obtained. TCRdb's copy holds only in-frame clones and misses some; the assay was immunoSEQ multiplex PCR. V and J calls and clone size are copied from that table; D and trimming were computed from the DNA. This sample yields around 260,000 clones, of which around 87% are seen a single time; roughly 1.6% belongs to the top ten. Trimming left V 5 bases short and J 5 bases short, with 6 bases between. The CDR3 loop spans 11 amino acids. Germline loops: CDR1 SGHTA, CDR2 FQGNSA. The V call is TRBV7-2, the J call TRBJ2-5; D gene uncertain. This TCR was recovered from a woman in her forties who had recovered from COVID-19. Sequencing was carried out using peripheral blood. CDR3 loop: CASSPRETQYF. The DNA of the CDR3 is TGTGCCAGCAGCCCACGGGAGACCCAGTACTTC.